This entry concerns a single T cell receptor beta chain. These data originate in a study of blood T cell repertoires in COVID-19. Study in general: PBMCs, B-cell-depleted T cells, or T cells provided the cDNA or gDNA that made up the material.

Libraries were prepared by immunoSEQ multiplex PCR; TCRdb keeps only in-frame clonotypes and omits some of them. The sample includes about 340,000 clones, just over 85% of them seen just once. V lost 4 bases to trimming and J lost 0 bases; unmatched junction nucleotides: 4. This CDR3 has 15 residues. Germline V gene data show CDR1 as LGHNA and CDR2 as YSLEER. The V gene is TRBV4-3, the J gene TRBJ1-2, with 8 bases fitting TRBD1. The sample taken for sequencing was PBMCs or T cells enriched from blood (not recorded which). The TCR originated in a woman in her 40s with acute COVID-19. CDR3 protein: CASSRDRGSNYGYTF. The CDR3 DNA reads as TGCGCCAGCAGCCGCGACAGGGGCTCTAACTATGGCTACACCTTC.